This T cell receptor beta chain was sequenced during a study of blood T cell repertoires in COVID-19. The overall study: There were acute and convalescent COVID-19 samples, and they came from the United States, Italy and Spain. Sources were T cells, B-cell-depleted T cells, or PBMCs; the material itself was cDNA or gDNA.

V was trimmed by 6 bases and J by 7 bases, leaving 12 bases between them. Germline V gene data show CDR1 as SQVTM and CDR2 as ANQGSEA. CDR3 length: 11 amino acids. Original methodology: By means of reference gene primer amplification, nucleated cell counts were estimated. The repertoire was sequenced with immunoSEQ multiplex PCR; TCRdb's copy has only in-frame clones and lacks some. V and J calls plus clone size are reproduced from that table; the DNA served to infer D and trimming. The data show approximately 170,000 clones, with roughly 81% seen just once and roughly 7.1% held by the top ten. Sequences were obtained from peripheral blood. V and J are TRBV29-1 and TRBJ1-1; D might be TRBD1 (5 bases). This receptor was identified in a man in his forties who had recovered from COVID-19. CDR3 DNA: TGCAGCGTGACAGCACCCTATGAAGCTTTCTTT. Encoded protein: CSVTAPYEAFF.